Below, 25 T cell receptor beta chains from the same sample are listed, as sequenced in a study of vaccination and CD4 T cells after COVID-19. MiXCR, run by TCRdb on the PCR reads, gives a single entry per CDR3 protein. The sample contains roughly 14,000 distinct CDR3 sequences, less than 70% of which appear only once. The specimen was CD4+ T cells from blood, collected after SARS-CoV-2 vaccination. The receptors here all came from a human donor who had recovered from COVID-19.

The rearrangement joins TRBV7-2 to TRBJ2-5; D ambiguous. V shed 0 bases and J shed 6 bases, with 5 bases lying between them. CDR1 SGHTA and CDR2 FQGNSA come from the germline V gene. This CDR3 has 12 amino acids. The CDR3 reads CASSLAWKTQYF. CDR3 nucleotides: TGTGCCAGCAGCTTAGCTTGGAAGACCCAGTACTTC.

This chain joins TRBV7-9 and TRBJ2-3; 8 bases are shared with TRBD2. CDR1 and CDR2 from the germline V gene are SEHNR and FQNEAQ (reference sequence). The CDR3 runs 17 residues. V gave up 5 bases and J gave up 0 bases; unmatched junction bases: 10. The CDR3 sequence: CASSRSESSGSTDTQYF. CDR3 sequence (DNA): TGTGCCAGCAGCCGATCCGAATCTAGCGGGAGCACAGATACGCAGTATTTT.

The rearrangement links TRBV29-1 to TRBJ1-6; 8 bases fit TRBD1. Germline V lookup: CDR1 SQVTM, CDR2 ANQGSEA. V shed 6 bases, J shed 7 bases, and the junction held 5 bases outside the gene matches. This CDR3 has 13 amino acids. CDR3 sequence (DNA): TGCAGCGTAGGGACAGGCATAAATTCACCCCTCCACTTT. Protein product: CSVGTGINSPLHF.

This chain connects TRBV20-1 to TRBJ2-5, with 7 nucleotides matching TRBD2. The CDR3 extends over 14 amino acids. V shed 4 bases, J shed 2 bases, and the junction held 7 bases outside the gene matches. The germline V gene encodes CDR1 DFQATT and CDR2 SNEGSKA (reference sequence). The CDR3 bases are TGCAGTGCTATTAGCGGGCACTCACAAGAGACCCAGTACTTC. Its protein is CSAISGHSQETQYF.

CDR3 protein: CAWSRGLVEEQFF. The CDR3, as DNA: TGTGCCTGGAGTAGGGGCCTGGTTGAAGAGCAGTTCTTC. The rearrangement uses TRBV30 and TRBJ2-1, with D possibly matching TRBD1 (5 bases). Trimming took off 2 bases at V and 10 bases at J, with 15 bases between the two ends. Germline assignment: CDR1 GTSNPN and CDR2 SVGIG (reference sequence). This CDR3 is 13 amino acids long.

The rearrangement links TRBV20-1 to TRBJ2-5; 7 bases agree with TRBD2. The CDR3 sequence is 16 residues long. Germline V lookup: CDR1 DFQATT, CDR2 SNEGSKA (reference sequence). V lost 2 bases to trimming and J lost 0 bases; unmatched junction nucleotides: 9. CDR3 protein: CSARNPSGTNQETQYF. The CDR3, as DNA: TGCAGTGCTAGAAACCCCTCTGGGACTAACCAAGAGACCCAGTACTTC.

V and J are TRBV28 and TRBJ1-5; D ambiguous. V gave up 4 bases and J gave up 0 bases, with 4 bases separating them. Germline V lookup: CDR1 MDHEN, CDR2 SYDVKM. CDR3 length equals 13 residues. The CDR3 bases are TGTGCCAGCAGTTCCCCTAGCAATCAGCCCCAGCATTTT. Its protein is CASSSPSNQPQHF.

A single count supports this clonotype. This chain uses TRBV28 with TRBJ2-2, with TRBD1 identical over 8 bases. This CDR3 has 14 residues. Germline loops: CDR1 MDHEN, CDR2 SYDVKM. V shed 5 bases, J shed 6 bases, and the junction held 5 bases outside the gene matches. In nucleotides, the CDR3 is TGTGCCAGCAGTCAATGGACAGGGCCCGGGGAGCTGTTTTTT. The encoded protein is CASSQWTGPGELFF.

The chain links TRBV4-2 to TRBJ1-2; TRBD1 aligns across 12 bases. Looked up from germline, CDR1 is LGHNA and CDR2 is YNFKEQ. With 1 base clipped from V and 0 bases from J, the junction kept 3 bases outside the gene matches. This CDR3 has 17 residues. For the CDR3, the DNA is TGTGCCAGCAGCCAAGCCGGGACAGGGGGCCCTAACTATGGCTACACCTTC. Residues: CASSQAGTGGPNYGYTF.

The CDR3 DNA is TGTGCCAGCAGCTTGGGGCCAAACGGAGGCTACACCTTC. Amino acids: CASSLGPNGGYTF. The chain combines TRBV5-4 with TRBJ1-2; D remains ambiguous. Germline V CDR1 and CDR2: SGHNT, YYREEE (reference sequence). CDR3 length: 13 amino acids. Trimming cost V 0 bases and J 8 bases, with 11 bases left between them.

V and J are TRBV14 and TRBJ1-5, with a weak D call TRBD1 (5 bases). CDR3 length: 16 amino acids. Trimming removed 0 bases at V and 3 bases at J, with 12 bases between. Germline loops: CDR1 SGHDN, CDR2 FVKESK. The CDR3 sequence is CASSQDWWGINQPQHF. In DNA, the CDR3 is TGTGCCAGCAGCCAAGATTGGTGGGGGATCAATCAGCCCCAGCATTTT. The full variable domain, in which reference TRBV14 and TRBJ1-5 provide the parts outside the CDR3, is EAGVTQFPSHSVIEKGQTVTLRCDPISGHDNLYWYRRVMGKEIKFLLHFVKESKQDESGMPNNRFLAERTGGTYSTLKVQPAELEDSGVYFCASSQDWWGINQPQHFGDGTRLSIL.

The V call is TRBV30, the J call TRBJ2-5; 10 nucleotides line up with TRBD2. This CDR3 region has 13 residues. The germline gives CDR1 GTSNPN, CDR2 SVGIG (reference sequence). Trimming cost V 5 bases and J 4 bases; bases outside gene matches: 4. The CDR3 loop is CAWASGRRETQYF. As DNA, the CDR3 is TGTGCCTGGGCTAGCGGGAGAAGAGAGACCCAGTACTTC.

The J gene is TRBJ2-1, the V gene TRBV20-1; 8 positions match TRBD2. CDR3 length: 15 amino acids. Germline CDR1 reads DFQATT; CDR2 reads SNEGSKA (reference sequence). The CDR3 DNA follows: TGCAGCGCTTGGTTACGCCTAGCGGGCGTGGATGAGCAGTTCTTC. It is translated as CSAWLRLAGVDEQFF.

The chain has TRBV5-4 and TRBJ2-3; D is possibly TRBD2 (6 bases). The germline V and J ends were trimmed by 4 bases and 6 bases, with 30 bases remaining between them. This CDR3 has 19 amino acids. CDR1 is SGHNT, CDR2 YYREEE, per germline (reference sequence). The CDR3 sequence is CASSHTLMPGVGGWDTQYF. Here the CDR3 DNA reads TGTGCCAGCAGCCACACCTTGATGCCGGGAGTCGGTGGGTGGGATACGCAGTATTTT.

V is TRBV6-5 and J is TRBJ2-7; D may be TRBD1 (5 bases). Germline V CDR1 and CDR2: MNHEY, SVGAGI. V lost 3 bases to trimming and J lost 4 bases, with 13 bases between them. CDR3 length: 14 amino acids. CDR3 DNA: TGTGCCAGCAGTTATGCCAGGGTCCGGTACGAGCAGTACTTC. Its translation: CASSYARVRYEQYF.

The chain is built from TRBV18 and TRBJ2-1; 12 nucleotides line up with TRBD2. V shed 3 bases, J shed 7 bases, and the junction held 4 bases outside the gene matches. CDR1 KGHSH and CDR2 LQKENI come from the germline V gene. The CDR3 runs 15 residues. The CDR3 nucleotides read TGTGCCAGCTCACCCCGCGGACTAGCGGGAAATGAGCAGTTCTTC. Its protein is CASSPRGLAGNEQFF.

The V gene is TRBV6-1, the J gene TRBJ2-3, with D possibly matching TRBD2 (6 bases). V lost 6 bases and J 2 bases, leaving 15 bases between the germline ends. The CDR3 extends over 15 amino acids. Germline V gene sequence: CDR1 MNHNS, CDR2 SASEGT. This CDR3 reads CASRDSAGLTDTQYF. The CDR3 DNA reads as TGTGCCAGCAGGGACTCAGCGGGCCTCACAGATACGCAGTATTTT.

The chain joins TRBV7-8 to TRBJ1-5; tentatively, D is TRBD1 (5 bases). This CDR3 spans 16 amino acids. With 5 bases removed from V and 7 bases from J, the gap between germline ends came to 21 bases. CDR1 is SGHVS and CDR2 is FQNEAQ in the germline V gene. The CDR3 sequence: CASSPRWGGGDQPQHF. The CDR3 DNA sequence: TGTGCCAGCAGCCCAAGGTGGGGGGGGGGAGACCAGCCCCAGCATTTT.

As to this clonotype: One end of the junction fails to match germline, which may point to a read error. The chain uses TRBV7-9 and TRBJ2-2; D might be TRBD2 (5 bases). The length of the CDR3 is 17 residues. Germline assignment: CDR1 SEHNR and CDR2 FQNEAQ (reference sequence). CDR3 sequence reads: CASSLARNFKNTGELSF. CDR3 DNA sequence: TGTGCCAGCAGCTTAGCGCGAAATTTCAAGAACACCGGGGAGCTGTCTTTT.

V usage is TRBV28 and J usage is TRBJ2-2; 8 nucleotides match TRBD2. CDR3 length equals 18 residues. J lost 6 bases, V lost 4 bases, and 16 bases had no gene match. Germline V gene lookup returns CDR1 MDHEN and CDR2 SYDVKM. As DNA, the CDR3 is TGTGCCAGCAGTTCCACGTACAGCGGGAGCTCATGGGCCGGGGAGCTGTTTTTT. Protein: CASSSTYSGSSWAGELFF.

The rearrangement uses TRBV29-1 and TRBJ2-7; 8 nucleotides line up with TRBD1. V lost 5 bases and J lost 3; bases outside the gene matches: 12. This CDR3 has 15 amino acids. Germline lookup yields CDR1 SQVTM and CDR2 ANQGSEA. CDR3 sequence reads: CSVLGGTGPNYEQYF. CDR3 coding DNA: TGCAGCGTTCTTGGGGGGACAGGCCCGAACTACGAGCAGTACTTC.

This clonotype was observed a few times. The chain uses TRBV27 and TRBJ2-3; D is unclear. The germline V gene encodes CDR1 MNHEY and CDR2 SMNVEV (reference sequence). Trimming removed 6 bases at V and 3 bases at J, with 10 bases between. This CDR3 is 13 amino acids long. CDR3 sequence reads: CASRPHRTDTQYF. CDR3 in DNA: TGTGCCAGCAGACCACATAGGACAGATACGCAGTATTTT.

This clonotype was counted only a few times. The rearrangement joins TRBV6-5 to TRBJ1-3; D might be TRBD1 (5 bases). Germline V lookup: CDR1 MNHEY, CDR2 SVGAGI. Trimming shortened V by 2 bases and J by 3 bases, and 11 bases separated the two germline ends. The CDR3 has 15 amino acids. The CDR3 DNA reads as TGTGCCAGCAGTTACCCCGGGACGGGTGGAAACACCATATATTTT. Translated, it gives CASSYPGTGGNTIYF.

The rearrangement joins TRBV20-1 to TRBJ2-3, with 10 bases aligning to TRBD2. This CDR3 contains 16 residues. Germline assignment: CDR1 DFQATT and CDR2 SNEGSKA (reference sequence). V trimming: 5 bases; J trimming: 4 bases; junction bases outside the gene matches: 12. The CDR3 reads CSARPSGRIAADTQYF. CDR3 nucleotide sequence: TGCAGTGCTCGACCTAGCGGGAGAATCGCCGCAGATACGCAGTATTTT.

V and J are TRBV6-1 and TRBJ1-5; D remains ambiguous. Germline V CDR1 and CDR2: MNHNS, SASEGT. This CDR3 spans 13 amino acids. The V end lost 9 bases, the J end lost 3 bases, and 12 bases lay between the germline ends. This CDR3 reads CASRSQLNQPQHF. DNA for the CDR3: TGTGCCAGTCGGTCCCAGCTCAATCAGCCCCAGCATTTT.